Below, 26 T cell receptor beta chains from the same sample are listed, as sequenced in a study of blood T cell repertoires in COVID-19. Assay: immunoSEQ multiplex PCR; the TCRdb copy retains only in-frame clones and omits some. The table shows approximately 500,000 clones, with 88% occurring only once. The sample comprised PBMCs or T cells enriched from blood (not recorded which). These receptors were taken from a woman aged 40 to 50 who had recovered from COVID-19.

This chain uses TRBV7-9 with TRBJ1-2; D is perhaps TRBD1 (5 bases). The germline V gene encodes CDR1 SEHNR and CDR2 FQNEAQ (reference sequence). Trimming removed 0 bases at V and 4 bases at J, with 12 bases between. The CDR3 extends over 15 amino acids. CDR3 in DNA: TGTGCCAGCAGCTTAGCGCAGCGGGGGATCTATGGCTACACCTTC. Protein product: CASSLAQRGIYGYTF.

The chain couples TRBV6-5 to TRBJ1-6; D is unresolved. The germline V gene encodes CDR1 MNHEY and CDR2 SVGAGI. The ends were cut back, 2 bases at V and 10 bases at J, with 12 bases in the middle. This CDR3 has 14 residues. In nucleotides, the CDR3 is TGTGCCAGCAGTTACCGTCCGAGAAAATCACCCCTCCACTTT. Its protein is CASSYRPRKSPLHF.

This chain uses TRBV10-1 with TRBJ2-5; TRBD2 might be the D (5 bases). The V and J ends lost 8 bases and 1 base respectively, with 11 bases between them. Looked up from germline, CDR1 is WNHNN and CDR2 is SYGVQD (reference sequence). CDR3 size: 13 residues. CDR3 sequence (DNA): TGCGCCAGCCAAGTACTAGGCCAAGAGACCCAGTACTTC. It codes for CASQVLGQETQYF.

This chain joins TRBV13 and TRBJ2-1, with TRBD2 identical over 14 bases. Germline values: CDR1 PRHDT, CDR2 FYEKMQ (reference sequence). The CDR3 contains 17 residues. V trimming: 1 base; J trimming: 5 bases; junction bases outside the gene matches: 4. This chain's CDR3 is CASSLERLAGGDNEQFF. The CDR3 nucleotides are TGTGCCAGCAGCTTAGAAAGACTAGCGGGAGGGGACAATGAGCAGTTCTTC.

This clone was seen just once. The V and J genes are TRBV27 and TRBJ1-1; maybe TRBD1 (5 bases). This CDR3 has 14 amino acids. V lost 3 bases to trimming and J lost 0 bases, with 8 bases between them. CDR1 is MNHEY and CDR2 is SMNVEV in the germline V gene (reference sequence). CDR3 sequence reads: CASSLAGMNTEAFF. The CDR3 DNA reads as TGTGCCAGCAGTTTGGCAGGGATGAACACTGAAGCTTTCTTT.

This CDR3 is CASSGGQGPSNEQFF. For the CDR3, the DNA is TGTGCCAGCAGCGGCGGACAGGGGCCCTCCAATGAGCAGTTCTTC. This chain uses TRBV9 with TRBJ2-1; 9 nucleotides match TRBD1. V gave up 3 bases and J gave up 6 bases; unmatched junction bases: 7. The germline gives CDR1 SGDLS, CDR2 YYNGEE. The CDR3 is 15 amino acids.

V and J are TRBV30 and TRBJ1-2; D is perhaps TRBD1 (6 bases). The CDR3 is 14 amino acids. Germline values: CDR1 GTSNPN, CDR2 SVGIG (reference sequence). Between the trimmed V and J ends, which lost 0 bases and 2 bases, there was a span of 10 bases. The CDR3 sequence is CAWSVGGGNYGYTF. The CDR3 DNA reads as TGTGCCTGGAGTGTAGGGGGAGGGAACTATGGCTACACCTTC.

The chain uses TRBV6-5 and TRBJ2-5; 12 nucleotides match TRBD2. This CDR3 region has 15 residues. The ends lost 8 bases at V and 5 bases at J; junction bases unmatched: 9. Germline V gives CDR1 MNHEY, CDR2 SVGAGI. Written as DNA, the CDR3 is TGTGCCAGCCGCCGACTAGCGGGAGTTTGGGAGACCCAGTACTTC. It codes for CASRRLAGVWETQYF.

The chain uses TRBV27 and TRBJ1-5, with D uncertain. CDR3 length: 13 residues. V lost 3 bases and J 7 bases, leaving 10 bases between the germline ends. Per germline, CDR1 MNHEY and CDR2 SMNVEV (reference sequence). The CDR3 sequence: CASSLEVGQPQHF. CDR3 nucleotide sequence: TGTGCCAGCAGTTTGGAGGTTGGCCAGCCCCAGCATTTT.

The gene calls are TRBV5-1 and TRBJ2-7; 9 bases line up with TRBD2. In germline, CDR1 is SGHRS, CDR2 YFSETQ. The CDR3 is 15 residues long. After removal of 4 bases from V and 2 bases from J, the junction contained 7 bases not matched to a gene. CDR3 DNA sequence: TGCGCCAGCAGCGTCACAGGCGGGAGGGCCTACGAGCAGTACTTC. It encodes CASSVTGGRAYEQYF.

The chain couples TRBV18 to TRBJ2-3; TRBD2 might be the D (6 bases). The germline CDR1 and CDR2 sequences are KGHSH and LQKENI. Trimming removed 0 bases at V and 5 bases at J, with 12 bases between. The CDR3 contains 15 residues. The CDR3 bases are TGTGCCAGCTCACCACCGAGCCTAGCGTTAGATACGCAGTATTTT. Residues: CASSPPSLALDTQYF.

The chain uses TRBV7-9 and TRBJ1-2; 10 bases agree with TRBD1. J was trimmed by 8 bases and V by 5 bases; bases with no gene match: 11. CDR1 and CDR2 (germline): SEHNR, FQNEAQ (reference sequence). This CDR3 region has 15 residues. CDR3 sequence: CASSTEDRGAAGYTF. In nucleotides, the CDR3 is TGTGCCAGCAGCACCGAGGACAGGGGGGCGGCGGGCTACACCTTC.

The chain has TRBV18 and TRBJ1-4; the D is unclear. Germline V CDR1 and CDR2: KGHSH, LQKENI. V lost 6 bases to trimming and J lost 5 bases, with 10 bases between them. This CDR3 spans 13 amino acids. CDR3: CASSSGVNEKLFF. The CDR3 region has the DNA TGTGCCAGCTCCTCCGGAGTGAATGAAAAACTGTTTTTT.

J is TRBJ1-5 and V is TRBV6-5, with D maybe TRBD1 (5 bases). Looked up from germline, CDR1 is MNHEY and CDR2 is SVGAGI. Trimming took 4 bases from V and 6 from J, leaving 7 bases between them. The length of the CDR3 is 12 residues. The CDR3 bases are TGTGCCAGCAGTTCAGGGCCTCAGCCCCAGCATTTT. Protein product: CASSSGPQPQHF.

The gene calls are TRBV27 and TRBJ2-7; 9 bases are shared with TRBD1. CDR1 and CDR2 from the germline V gene are MNHEY and SMNVEV (reference sequence). The CDR3 sequence is 15 residues long. The trim removed 5 bases at V and 3 bases at J, leaving 8 bases unmatched. The CDR3 reads CASSTSGTGLYEQYF. CDR3 DNA: TGTGCCAGCAGTACGTCCGGGACAGGGCTCTACGAGCAGTACTTC.

The J gene is TRBJ1-1, the V gene TRBV18; D is perhaps TRBD1 (5 bases). This CDR3 spans 14 amino acids. Between the trimmed V and J ends, which lost 6 bases and 3 bases, there was a span of 14 bases. CDR1 KGHSH and CDR2 LQKENI come from the germline V gene. DNA of the CDR3: TGTGCCAGCTCCTACCGGGGGACGTACACTGAAGCTTTCTTT. Encoded protein: CASSYRGTYTEAFF.

V is TRBV27 and J is TRBJ1-6, with TRBD1 as a possible D gene (6 bases). Trimming left V 0 bases short and J 6 bases short, with 12 bases between. Per the germline V gene, CDR1 is MNHEY and CDR2 is SMNVEV (reference sequence). CDR3 length equals 16 residues. CDR3 loop: CASSLSAGVSNSPLHF. CDR3 sequence (DNA): TGTGCCAGCAGTTTATCGGCAGGGGTGTCTAATTCACCCCTCCACTTT.

The chain has TRBV2 and TRBJ2-4, with 8 positions matching TRBD2. This CDR3 contains 16 residues. Germline V gene data show CDR1 as SNHLY and CDR2 as FYNNEI. V was clipped by 4 bases and J by 0 bases; unmatched bases: 5. CDR3 in amino acids: CASSAVAGLAKNIQYF. CDR3 DNA: TGTGCCAGCAGTGCAGTAGCGGGACTAGCCAAAAACATTCAGTACTTC.

CDR3: CSVEDIGGVETQYF. As DNA, the CDR3 is TGCAGCGTTGAAGATATAGGGGGCGTAGAGACCCAGTACTTC. V is TRBV29-1 and J is TRBJ2-5, with 7 bases matching TRBD1. CDR1 and CDR2 (germline): SQVTM, ANQGSEA. This CDR3 is 14 amino acids long. The J segment lost 4 bases and the V segment lost 0 bases, leaving 5 bases of the junction unmatched.

The V and J genes are TRBV24-1 and TRBJ2-1, with 9 bases identical to TRBD2. Germline CDR1 is KGHDR and CDR2 is SFDVKD. With 7 bases clipped from V and 6 bases from J, the junction kept 9 bases outside the gene matches. The CDR3 contains 15 residues. The DNA of the CDR3 is TGTGCCACCAGCACGATAGGACTAGCGCTCAATGAGCAGTTCTTC. As protein: CATSTIGLALNEQFF.

J is TRBJ1-2 and V is TRBV6-5, with TRBD1 matching over 8 bases. V lost 6 bases and J lost 6; bases outside the gene matches: 12. Germline V lookup: CDR1 MNHEY, CDR2 SVGAGI. This CDR3 contains 15 residues. Here the CDR3 DNA reads TGTGCCAGCAGCAACCTATCAGGGGGCGCGAATGGCTACACCTTC. It specifies CASSNLSGGANGYTF.

V gene TRBV29-1 combines with J gene TRBJ2-3, with D unresolved. The V gene lost 2 bases and the J gene lost 0 bases, with 6 bases spanning the gap. CDR1 and CDR2 (germline): SQVTM, ANQGSEA. The CDR3 contains 13 residues. In DNA, the CDR3 is TGCAGCGTTGAAATGTCTAGCACAGATACGCAGTATTTT. Translating it yields CSVEMSSTDTQYF.

This clone was detected only a few times. The chain combines TRBV5-4 with TRBJ1-1, with TRBD1 as a possible D gene (5 bases). V dropped 4 bases and J dropped 4 bases, with 11 bases sitting between them. This CDR3 is 13 amino acids long. The germline V gene encodes CDR1 SGHNT and CDR2 YYREEE (reference sequence). The CDR3 nucleotides are TGTGCCAGCAGCCCGCTCGACAGCACTGAAGCTTTCTTT. Protein: CASSPLDSTEAFF.

The V call is TRBV6-5, the J call TRBJ1-2, with D unresolved. The V and J ends lost 5 bases and 4 bases respectively, with 17 bases between them. The CDR3 covers 15 residues. Germline values: CDR1 MNHEY, CDR2 SVGAGI. The CDR3, as DNA: TGTGCCAGCAGTCAGGAGGGTAAGGGCGTCTATGGCTACACCTTC. Protein sequence: CASSQEGKGVYGYTF.

This clone showed up just a few times. V is TRBV5-1 and J is TRBJ1-1; D may be TRBD1 (6 bases). V gave up 4 bases and J gave up 4 bases, with 14 bases separating them. This CDR3 region has 14 residues. Germline assignment: CDR1 SGHRS and CDR2 YFSETQ. The CDR3 DNA sequence: TGCGCCAGCAGCAGCTCCAGGGGCCGCACTGAAGCTTTCTTT. This translates into CASSSSRGRTEAFF.

This chain uses TRBV11-2 with TRBJ1-2, with D possibly matching TRBD1 (5 bases). Trimming cost V 1 base and J 2 bases, with 11 bases left between them. This CDR3 comprises 15 residues. Germline V lookup: CDR1 SGHAT, CDR2 FQNNGV. CDR3 nucleotides: TGTGCCAGCAGCTTAGGCGGGGGAGTGAACTATGGCTACACCTTC. It encodes CASSLGGGVNYGYTF. Full variable domain (rest looked up from reference TRBV11-2 and TRBJ1-2): EAGVAQSPRYKIIEKRQSVAFWCNPISGHATLYWYQQILGQGPKLLIQFQNNGVVDDSQLPKDRFSAERLKGVDSTLKIQPAKLEDSAVYLCASSLGGGVNYGYTFGSGTRLTVV.